The entry below gives a single TCR beta chain sequence along with its context. The entry originates in a study of T-cell reconstitution after alpha-beta-depleted transplantation in children. The library targeted TCRbeta and was prepared with unique molecular identifiers. TCRdb independently ran MiXCR on the PCR reads; one entry per CDR3 protein. The data contain 640,000 or so distinct CDR3 sequences, roughly 17% of them singletons. Trimming removed 0 bases from V and 0 bases from J; junction bases left unmatched: 4. The CDR3 has 16 amino acids. Germline CDR1 SGHAT, CDR2 FQNNGV. The chain links TRBV11-2 to TRBJ2-7, with 8 bases identical to TRBD2. The source of this sequence is a human donor who donated a stem cell graft to a child with acute myeloid leukemia. Sequencing used PBMCs from the stem cell graft donor, obtained from the stem cell graft. CDR3 bases: TGTGCCAGCAGCTTAGATTCGGGGGGGAGCTCCTACGAGCAGTACTTC. Protein product: CASSLDSGGSSYEQYF.